This T cell receptor beta chain was observed in a study of molecular identifiers for immune sequencing clone quantification. TCRdb processed the PCR reads anew with MiXCR; each CDR3 protein has one entry. Found here are approximately 680,000 distinct CDR3 sequences, less than 30% of them singletons; the top ten hold 0.7% to 0.95%. Libraries of naive CD8 cells were prepared from 20,000 to 1,000,000 sorted cells using 10%, 30% or 50% RNA. A few counts support this clonotype. What it binds is not known. The study's findings and limits: Detecting spiked Jurkat TCR RNA from one cell among 1 million or so naive cells was reportedly possible. Effector cells had over 99% of their molecules in clones above 20 RNA copies, while naive cells had under 1%.

Germline V gene data show CDR1 as MNHEY and CDR2 as SMNVEV (reference sequence). There are 13 residues in the CDR3. The ends were cut back, 5 bases at V and 3 bases at J, with 11 bases in the middle. The specimen was naive CD8+ T cells from blood, with Jurkat cell RNA spiked in. Stated subset: FACS-sorted CD8+CD4-CCR7+CD45RA+ naive T cells. The sequence was obtained from a human donor in good health. Some libraries in this study had Jurkat cell RNA spiked in. The V gene is TRBV27, the J gene TRBJ2-7; D possibly matches TRBD1 or TRBD2 (5 bases each). The CDR3 loop reads CASSVGAHYEQYF. The CDR3 DNA is TGTGCCAGCAGTGTCGGGGCCCACTACGAGCAGTACTTC.